This paragraph covers one T cell receptor (beta chain) sequence. Its antigen is not yet known. No much larger clone exists at a distance of one base, and base qualities are not known. CDR1 and CDR2 are read off the germline V gene (reference sequence) as LNHDA and SQIVND. Trimming removed 6 bases from V and 10 bases from J, leaving 9 bases between the germline ends. From the cysteine up to the phenylalanine, the CDR3 has a length of 10 residues. Left in the record is the CDR3 DNA by itself, 30 bases read in frame from the first base. These data originate in a study of blood T cell repertoires in COVID-19 (TCRdb year 2020). Some background on the complete study: Samples covering the acute and convalescent phases of COVID-19 were provided by collaborators in the United States, Italy and Spain. A de-identified subject ID, COVID-19 status, age in years and sex were almost always included in the sample metadata. The material from the prospective study consisted of cDNA or gDNA derived from T cells, B-cell-depleted T cells, or PBMCs. HLA class I and class II types, where available, came from metadata supplied by the sample provider rather than from assay-based typing. Deeply sampled blood TCRbeta repertoires from subjects exposed to, actively infected with, or recovered from COVID-19 were included in the dataset. The repertoires were released in a freely available public database meant as a resource for research on the immune response to SARS-CoV-2. The samples were drawn from two sources: the first 160 participants of the ongoing ImmuneRACE study, and 1,000 to 1,500 subjects contributed by 6 global collaborators.

TCRbeta CDR3 regions were amplified from genomic DNA by means of the immunoSEQ Assay, a bias-controlled multiplex PCR. Turning to the authors' computational methods: The number of nucleated cells in each sample was estimated from the amplification of reference gene primers within the assay. To quantify the absolute abundance of each unique TCRbeta CDR3 rearrangement, sequence reads were collapsed and filtered. For each sample, productive Simpson clonality was calculated by taking the square root of Simpson's diversity index across productive rearrangements. TCRdb limited this immuneACCESS table to in-frame rearrangements with V and J called. A share of clones is missing; checked studies link under half to unresolved V genes, and the rest is unexplained. V and J calls and clone size are those listed in that table; D and trimming were worked out from the DNA. The sample includes hundreds of thousands of clones, with roughly 84% observed a single time. Of the sample, approximately 6.8% falls within the top ten clones.

Beyond this particular receptor, the publication reports: Clinical and demographic metadata were provided uncurated, with the amount varying by source and participant.

Participants in the prospective study were enrolled through a virtual design, were aged roughly 18 to 100 years, and lived in approximately 24 United States geographic areas. Cohort assignment in the prospective study relied on participant-reported clinical history from a screening survey and a study questionnaire. Recovered participants in ImmuneRACE Cohort 3 were defined as having two consecutive negative NP/OP PCR tests, clearance from a healthcare professional, or resolution of symptoms. Mobile phlebotomists in the prospective study collected whole blood, serum and a nasopharyngeal or oropharyngeal swab from every participant. Additional blood draws and questionnaires over an approximately two-month period could optionally be provided by prospective study participants. Before DNA extraction, prospective study blood samples were shipped either frozen or at room temperature.

The chain is assembled from TRBV19 and TRBJ1-2; TRBD1 is a possible D gene, resting on 5 matching bases. The source material was PBMCs or T cells enriched from blood (not recorded which). The sequence derives from a woman aged 40 to 50 who had recovered from COVID-19. The CDR3 protein sequence reads: CASSGGFYTF. The DNA sequence is as follows: TGTGCCAGTAGCGGGGGATTCTACACCTTC. The CDR3, completed at both ends by the reference TRBV19 and TRBJ1-2 genes, gives the full variable domain DGGITQSPKYLFRKEGQNVTLSCEQNLNHDAMYWYRQDPGQGLRLIYYSQIVNDFQKGDIAEGYSVSREKKESFPLTVTSAQKNPTAFYLCASSGGFYTFGSGTRLTVV.